The 18 T cell receptor beta chains presented below share a single source sample, sequenced in a study of T cell responses to AZD1222 COVID-19 vaccine. TCRdb's copy holds only in-frame clones and misses some; the assay was immunoSEQ multiplex PCR. The sample consists of approximately 120,000 clones, 80% to 90% of them appearing once. Here the sequenced sample was peripheral blood, taken 28 days after the second AZD1222 dose. These receptor sequences come from an adult who received the AZD1222 COVID-19 vaccine.

The V gene is TRBV18, the J gene TRBJ2-1; D is unresolved. Germline values: CDR1 KGHSH, CDR2 LQKENI. The CDR3 runs 17 residues. Trimming shortened V by 0 bases and J by 3 bases, and 15 bases separated the two germline ends. The CDR3 DNA reads TGTGCCAGCTCACCACCGACAAGTACTACTATCTACAATGAGCAGTTCTTC. The encoded protein is CASSPPTSTTIYNEQFF.

This clone was picked up a small number of times. The chain links TRBV29-1 to TRBJ1-1, with 7 bases aligning to TRBD1. With 2 bases clipped from V and 4 bases from J, the junction kept 10 bases outside the gene matches. CDR1 SQVTM and CDR2 ANQGSEA come from the germline V gene. The CDR3 loop spans 15 amino acids. The CDR3 nucleotides are TGCAGCGTTGAAAGAAAGGGGGCAAAGGGCACTGAAGCTTTCTTT. It translates to CSVERKGAKGTEAFF.

The rearrangement links TRBV2 to TRBJ2-1, with TRBD1 as a possible D gene (6 bases). Trimming took off 6 bases at V and 1 base at J, with 19 bases between the two ends. The CDR3 is made up of 17 amino acids. Germline CDR1 and CDR2: SNHLY and FYNNEI. As DNA, the CDR3 is TGTGCCAGCAGCGACTCGGACAGACGATATTCCTACAATGAGCAGTTCTTC. Translated, it gives CASSDSDRRYSYNEQFF.

Regarding this clone: The sample holds other DNA sequences that translate to the same CDR3. The chain recombines TRBV7-2 with TRBJ2-2; D uncertain. V lost 5 bases to trimming and J lost 5 bases, with 6 bases between them. CDR3 length equals 12 residues. Per the germline V gene, CDR1 is SGHTA and CDR2 is FQGNSA. CDR3 in amino acids: CASSPFTGELFF. CDR3 in DNA: TGTGCCAGCAGCCCCTTTACCGGGGAGCTGTTTTTT.

CDR3 region: CATTPGVGTQYF. CDR3 nucleotides: TGTGCCACCACTCCGGGAGTGGGGACCCAGTACTTC. The V and J genes are TRBV3-1 (or the pseudogene TRBV3-2) and TRBJ2-5; possible D gene TRBD2, 6 bases. The CDR3 runs to 12 residues. V gave up 10 bases and J gave up 7 bases, with 16 bases separating them. Germline CDR1 LGHDT, CDR2 YNNKEL (reference sequence).

As concerns this clone: An end of the junction does not agree with germline; a read error may underlie this. The rearrangement uses TRBV19 and TRBJ1-2; no clear D. The CDR3 loop spans 16 amino acids. Germline loops: CDR1 LNHDA, CDR2 SQIVND (reference sequence). CDR3 region: CASTIWRKGVGYGYTF. In DNA form, the CDR3 reads TGTGCCAGTACTATATGGCGCAAGGGCGTTGGCTATGGCTACACCTTC.

This sequence joins TRBV7-8 and TRBJ1-2; no firm D call. V lost 0 bases and J lost 3, with 8 bases in between. Germline lookup yields CDR1 SGHVS and CDR2 FQNEAQ. The CDR3 loop spans 14 amino acids. CDR3 loop: CASSLAVTDYGYTF. In DNA form, the CDR3 reads TGTGCCAGCAGCTTAGCAGTCACAGACTATGGCTACACCTTC.

The chain recombines TRBV5-4 with TRBJ1-3; perhaps TRBD1 as D (5 bases). Trimming removed 0 bases from V and 0 bases from J, with 10 bases in between. The germline V gene encodes CDR1 SGHNT and CDR2 YYREEE (reference sequence). The CDR3 runs to 16 residues. The CDR3 DNA is TGTGCCAGCAGCTTGGGACAGTTCCCCTCTGGAAACACCATATATTTT. This codes for CASSLGQFPSGNTIYF.

V and J are TRBV11-3 and TRBJ2-3; 9 bases are shared with TRBD1. This CDR3 comprises 14 residues. Losses at the gene ends were 4 bases for V and 6 bases for J; bases not matched to a gene: 5. Germline-derived CDR1 and CDR2 are SGHNT and YENEEA. The DNA of the CDR3 is TGTGCCAGCAGCTCGGGGACAGGGTCGGATACGCAGTATTTT. This sequence encodes CASSSGTGSDTQYF.

The chain couples TRBV7-2 to TRBJ1-4; 10 bases fit TRBD1. The CDR3 sequence is 15 residues long. V gave up 2 bases and J gave up 4 bases; unmatched junction bases: 1. Germline V gene data show CDR1 as SGHTA and CDR2 as FQGNSA. CDR3 coding DNA: TGTGCCAGCAGCTTAAGGGACAGGGGTAATGAAAAACTGTTTTTT. It specifies CASSLRDRGNEKLFF.

This chain's CDR3 is CASSDTTGVGNEQFF. The CDR3 DNA is TGTGCCAGCAGTGATACGACAGGGGTGGGGAATGAGCAGTTCTTC. The chain joins TRBV2 to TRBJ2-1; 8 bases fit TRBD1. Germline lookup yields CDR1 SNHLY and CDR2 FYNNEI. The V gene end was trimmed by 3 bases and the J gene end by 7 bases; junction bases not matched to a gene: 8. The CDR3 sequence is 15 residues long.

This chain uses TRBV11-2 with TRBJ1-3, with D perhaps TRBD1 (5 bases). The CDR3 is 15 amino acids. V lost 5 bases and J lost 4, with 15 bases in between. Germline-derived CDR1 and CDR2 are SGHAT and FQNNGV. In DNA form, the CDR3 reads TGTGCCAGCAGCACCCCAAGGGGCGCCGGAAACACCATATATTTT. This codes for CASSTPRGAGNTIYF.

The chain joins TRBV6-5 to TRBJ1-5; TRBD1 matches 7 bases. V was clipped by 6 bases and J by 5 bases; unmatched bases: 4. CDR3 length: 13 amino acids. Germline CDR1 and CDR2: MNHEY and SVGAGI. The CDR3 DNA is TGTGCCAGCAGGACAGGGACGGATCAGCCCCAGCATTTT. Translating it yields CASRTGTDQPQHF.

The chain uses TRBV6-4 and TRBJ2-2, with D uncertain. V was clipped by 4 bases and J by 1 base, with 4 bases between them. This CDR3 is built from 13 residues. Germline V gene lookup returns CDR1 MRHNA and CDR2 SNTAGT. The CDR3 spells CASSAVNTGELFF. CDR3 in DNA: TGTGCCAGCAGTGCGGTGAACACCGGGGAGCTGTTTTTT.

The V and J genes are TRBV12-3 or TRBV12-4 and TRBJ1-2; D call uncertain. This CDR3 is 12 amino acids long. V was pared by 6 bases and J by 7 bases, with 12 bases between. CDR3 loop: CASSFGSGGYTF. The CDR3 bases are TGTGCCAGCAGCTTTGGGTCTGGTGGCTACACCTTC.

This clone was counted only a few times. The chain couples TRBV5-4 to TRBJ2-7; the match to TRBD2 covers 9 bases. Trimming at V came to 4 bases and at J to 6 bases, leaving 11 bases not matched to a gene. From germline, CDR1 is SGHNT and CDR2 YYREEE (reference sequence). The CDR3 is made up of 15 amino acids. CDR3 amino acids: CASSPGVAGDGEQYF. The CDR3 DNA reads TGTGCCAGCAGCCCCGGGGTAGCGGGAGATGGCGAGCAGTACTTC.

The chain couples TRBV10-3 to TRBJ2-1, with 14 positions matching TRBD2. From germline, CDR1 is ENHRY and CDR2 SYGVKD. V gave up 6 bases and J gave up 10 bases; unmatched junction bases: 8. This CDR3 is built from 15 residues. The CDR3 loop is CAIRTGTSGSGEQFF. CDR3 sequence (DNA): TGTGCCATCAGGACCGGGACTAGCGGGAGTGGAGAGCAGTTCTTC.

This clone appeared a few times. The chain combines TRBV7-2 with TRBJ1-5; D possibly corresponds to TRBD1 (5 bases). Between the trimmed V and J ends, which lost 6 bases and 5 bases, there was a span of 17 bases. Looked up from germline, CDR1 is SGHTA and CDR2 is FQGNSA. The CDR3 is 15 amino acids. Here the CDR3 reads CASRPPGRIDQPQHF. The DNA for the CDR3 is TGTGCCAGCAGGCCTCCGGGACGGATAGATCAGCCCCAGCATTTT.